Below, 21 T cell receptor beta chains from the same sample are listed, as sequenced in a study of CD8 T cells in Susac syndrome. The RNA input was roughly 0.45 to 1 ug, and it was reverse transcribed with random hexamers. MiXCR was run by TCRdb on the immunoSEQ multiplex PCR reads, yielding one entry per CDR3 protein. The profile shows about 250,000 distinct CDR3 sequences, about 94% of them singletons. Sequencing input: CD4+ T cells from PBMCs. The source of these receptors is a human donor with multiple sclerosis.

This clonotype has more than one count but fewer than ten. This rearrangement joins TRBV2 to TRBJ2-3, with 11 bases identical to TRBD2. CDR1 and CDR2 (germline): SNHLY, FYNNEI. The CDR3 contains 14 residues. J was trimmed by 4 bases and V by 3 bases; bases with no gene match: 0. CDR3: CASSEGLAADTQYF. As DNA, the CDR3 is TGTGCCAGCAGTGAGGGACTAGCGGCAGATACGCAGTATTTT.

J is TRBJ2-4 and V is TRBV19; no firm D call. The germline CDR1 and CDR2 sequences are LNHDA and SQIVND (reference sequence). This CDR3 region has 13 residues. Trimming pared 6 bases from V and 0 bases from J, leaving 6 bases between. The CDR3 region has the DNA TGTGCCAGTAGGCAATTAGCCAAAAACATTCAGTACTTC. It specifies CASRQLAKNIQYF.

V gene TRBV29-1 combines with J gene TRBJ1-3; D is possibly TRBD1 (5 bases). The germline CDR1 and CDR2 sequences are SQVTM and ANQGSEA. The germline V and J ends were trimmed by 4 bases and 4 bases, with 14 bases remaining between them. The CDR3 runs to 14 residues. For the CDR3, the DNA is TGCAGCGTTGTAGTTGGGGGTTTCGGAAACACCATATATTTT. Translated: CSVVVGGFGNTIYF.

The V and J genes are TRBV12-3 or TRBV12-4 and TRBJ2-3; 7 nucleotides match TRBD2. The CDR3 covers 18 residues. Trimming removed 8 bases from V and 0 bases from J; junction bases left unmatched: 17. In DNA form, the CDR3 reads TGTGCCAGCGGCGGGAGCGGGAAGGGTCGGCTGAGCACAGATACGCAGTATTTT. Translating it yields CASGGSGKGRLSTDTQYF.

J is TRBJ1-1 and V is TRBV23-1; D uncertain. TRBV23-1 counts as an open reading frame of uncertain function. This CDR3 is built from 11 residues. The V gene lost 5 bases and the J gene lost 6 bases, with 7 bases spanning the gap. In DNA, the CDR3 is TGCGCCAGCAGTGAGGTTCCTGAAGCTTTCTTT. It yields the protein CASSEVPEAFF.

The gene calls are TRBV5-4 and TRBJ2-1; possible D gene TRBD2, 6 bases. The CDR3 extends over 15 amino acids. The V end was cut by 4 bases, the J end by 7 bases, with 18 bases between. The germline gives CDR1 SGHNT, CDR2 YYREEE (reference sequence). The CDR3 DNA follows: TGTGCCAGCAGCCCCGGAAACGTCCGGGGGAATGAGCAGTTCTTC. It codes for CASSPGNVRGNEQFF. Drawing the rest from reference TRBV5-4 and TRBJ2-1, the complete variable domain is ETGVTQSPTHLIKTRGQQVTLRCSSQSGHNTVSWYQQALGQGPQFIFQYYREEENGRGNFPPRFSGLQFPNYSSELNVNALELDDSALYLCASSPGNVRGNEQFFGPGTRLTVL.

The chain is built from TRBV19 and TRBJ1-2; D not resolved. V lost 4 bases to trimming and J lost 5 bases, with 5 bases between them. Germline CDR1 is LNHDA and CDR2 is SQIVND (reference sequence). The CDR3 runs 11 residues. The CDR3 bases are TGTGCCAGTAGTAGCCGATATGGCTACACCTTC. This gives the protein CASSSRYGYTF.

This clonotype was seen a few times. The rearrangement links TRBV7-9 to TRBJ2-7; possibly TRBD2 for D (6 bases). This CDR3 spans 14 amino acids. Germline V gives CDR1 SEHNR, CDR2 FQNEAQ (reference sequence). V was shortened by 4 bases and J by 3 bases, with 13 bases between the two germline ends. CDR3 in amino acids: CASSSTGRNYEQYV. CDR3 nucleotides: TGTGCCAGCAGCTCGACCGGGAGAAACTACGAGCAGTACGTC.

This chain uses TRBV7-9 with TRBJ1-1; D call uncertain. Looked up from germline, CDR1 is SEHNR and CDR2 is FQNEAQ (reference sequence). V was trimmed by 1 base and J by 1 base, leaving 7 bases between them. The CDR3 totals 14 residues. The CDR3 here is CASSLVPGNTEAFF. CDR3 DNA sequence: TGTGCCAGCAGCTTAGTCCCGGGGAACACTGAAGCTTTCTTT.

V and J are TRBV7-3 and TRBJ2-3; D might be TRBD1 (5 bases). CDR1 and CDR2 (germline): SGHTA, FQGTGA. CDR3 length: 13 residues. V dropped 4 bases and J dropped 4 bases, with 9 bases sitting between them. The CDR3 coding sequence is TGTGCCAGCAGCTCTGGGGCCCCAGATACGCAGTATTTT. This gives the protein CASSSGAPDTQYF.

CDR3 region: CASHAPTGYEKLFF. CDR3 nucleotides: TGTGCCAGCCATGCGCCGACAGGGTACGAAAAACTGTTTTTT. This chain joins TRBV24-1 and TRBJ1-4; 7 bases map to TRBD1. The CDR3 loop spans 14 amino acids. CDR1 and CDR2 (germline): KGHDR, SFDVKD. With V trimmed by 11 bases and J by 8 bases, 13 bases remained unmatched.

V and J are TRBV12-3 or TRBV12-4 and TRBJ2-3; the D is unclear. The length of the CDR3 is 12 residues. The ends were cut back, 2 bases at V and 4 bases at J, with 4 bases in the middle. CDR3 region: CASSLRPDTQYF. The DNA for the CDR3 is TGTGCCAGCAGTTTAAGACCAGATACGCAGTATTTT.

This sequence joins TRBV20-1 and TRBJ2-3; D gene ambiguous. CDR3 size: 11 residues. Per the germline V gene, CDR1 is DFQATT and CDR2 is SNEGSKA (reference sequence). The ends were cut back, 5 bases at V and 1 base at J, with 4 bases in the middle. The CDR3 is CSAGGTDTQYF. As DNA, the CDR3 is TGCAGTGCTGGGGGCACAGATACGCAGTATTTT.

J is TRBJ2-7 and V is TRBV7-6; D is undetermined. Germline V gene lookup returns CDR1 SGHVS and CDR2 FNYEAQ. CDR3 length equals 13 residues. Trimming pared 0 bases from V and 6 bases from J, leaving 9 bases between. CDR3 DNA sequence: TGTGCCAGCAGCTTAGCGCTTTGGTCCGAGCAGTACTTC. It yields the protein CASSLALWSEQYF.

The V gene is TRBV10-3, the J gene TRBJ2-1; D might be TRBD2 (5 bases). This CDR3 is built from 15 residues. Per germline, CDR1 ENHRY and CDR2 SYGVKD. V lost 4 bases to trimming and J lost 0 bases, with 10 bases between them. CDR3 amino acids: CAISVSEFSYNEQFF. The CDR3 DNA reads TGTGCCATCAGTGTTAGCGAATTCTCCTACAATGAGCAGTTCTTC.

The chain links TRBV20-1 to TRBJ1-5, with unresolved D. CDR1 is DFQATT, CDR2 SNEGSKA, per germline (reference sequence). V lost 3 bases to trimming and J lost 4 bases, with 10 bases between them. This CDR3 spans 13 amino acids. The CDR3 is CSASPGLNQPQHF. The CDR3 nucleotides read TGCAGTGCTAGTCCCGGGCTTAATCAGCCCCAGCATTTT.

The chain combines TRBV5-4 with TRBJ2-2; D might be TRBD1 (5 bases). This CDR3 has 14 residues. The germline gives CDR1 SGHNT, CDR2 YYREEE (reference sequence). The V and J ends lost 3 bases and 3 bases respectively, with 9 bases between them. Here the CDR3 DNA reads TGTGCCAGCAGCTCTTCAGGGTACACCGGGGAGCTGTTTTTT. This gives the protein CASSSSGYTGELFF.

J is TRBJ2-5 and V is TRBV20-1; TRBD2 is a possible D gene (7 bases). V lost 0 bases and J 3 bases, leaving 14 bases between the germline ends. In germline, CDR1 is DFQATT, CDR2 SNEGSKA (reference sequence). This CDR3 has 15 amino acids. Here the CDR3 reads CSARDGRGGEETQYF. The CDR3 DNA reads TGCAGTGCTAGAGATGGGCGAGGGGGGGAAGAGACCCAGTACTTC.

This chain uses TRBV5-1 with TRBJ2-5; 9 bases are a match to TRBD2. The V and J ends lost 4 bases and 1 base, in that order; junction bases with no gene match: 14. This CDR3 is 18 amino acids long. Germline loops: CDR1 SGHRS, CDR2 YFSETQ. CDR3 region: CASSEKVAGAQTQETQYF. CDR3 sequence (DNA): TGCGCCAGCAGCGAGAAGGTAGCGGGGGCACAAACCCAAGAGACCCAGTACTTC.

This clonotype was counted between two and nine times. CDR3 coding DNA: TGTGCCAGCTCACCGGGGTACGAGCAGTACTTC. It encodes CASSPGYEQYF. V is TRBV18 and J is TRBJ2-7; D is unclear. The germline V and J ends were trimmed by 3 bases and 4 bases, with 4 bases remaining between them. CDR1 KGHSH and CDR2 LQKENI come from the germline V gene. This CDR3 is 11 amino acids long.

The J gene is TRBJ1-1, the V gene TRBV27, with D uncertain. The germline V and J ends were trimmed by 4 bases and 3 bases, with 6 bases remaining between them. CDR1 MNHEY and CDR2 SMNVEV come from the germline V gene (reference sequence). The CDR3 runs 12 residues. CDR3 protein: CASSSTYTEAFF. Here the CDR3 DNA reads TGTGCCAGCAGTTCTACTTACACTGAAGCTTTCTTT.